This T cell receptor beta chain was retrieved from a study of cytomegalovirus exposure and HLA in healthy donors. Germline V lookup: CDR1 LNHDA, CDR2 SQIVND (reference sequence). V lost 5 bases to trimming and J lost 2 bases, with 13 bases between them. CDR3 size: 16 residues. The PCR contained 60 Vbeta and 13 Jbeta primers. TCRdb keeps only in-frame clones here, not all; method: immunoSEQ multiplex PCR. The sample holds roughly 99,000 clones; over 75% are singletons and the top ten take 4.2%. Despite likely unrecorded immune exposures, the donors were nominally healthy at the time of sampling. The TCR comes from a male donor in good health and CMV-seronegative. The genes are TRBV19 and TRBJ2-6; a weak D match, TRBD2 (6 bases). The sequenced sample was PBMCs. Written as DNA, the CDR3 is TGTGCCAGTAGTCGGCGGGAACGCCCTGGGGCCAACGTCCTGACTTTC. Its translation is CASSRRERPGANVLTF.